These T cell receptor beta chains were read from a single sample in a study of shared clonotypes between healthy human individuals. Using immunoSEQ multiplex PCR, the repertoire was profiled, and TCRdb retains in-frame clones only, with some absent. This table holds millions of clones, approximately 94% found once. The sample comprised naive CD8+ T cells sorted from blood. These receptors came from a man aged 18 to 30 in good health. Both conserved end residues are part of each CDR3. The D gene is left open where the match is weak. Clone size, where shown, is once, few, many, or a class for clones that have expanded.

>TRBJ1-2|TRBV19|.|.
CASSIIGGENYGYTF
TGTGCCAGTAGTATAATCGGGGGTGAAAACTATGGCTACACCTTC
>TRBJ1-2|TRBV19|TRBD1|.
CASTRTGSFEGYTF
TGTGCCAGTACCCGGACAGGTTCGTTCGAAGGCTACACCTTC
>TRBJ1-5|TRBV6-4|.|.
CASNRRDSLSNQPQHF
TGTGCCAGCAACCGCCGGGACTCCCTTAGCAATCAGCCCCAGCATTTT
>TRBJ1-2|TRBV6-5|TRBD1|.
CASSYGWDREYYGYTF
TGTGCCAGCAGTTACGGGTGGGACAGGGAATACTATGGCTACACCTTC
>TRBJ2-7|TRBV5-4|.|.
CASSPREAPIEQYF
TGTGCCAGCAGCCCCCGAGAGGCGCCGATCGAGCAGTACTTC
>TRBJ2-2|TRBV2|.|.
CAIPSRENTGELFF
TGTGCCATCCCTAGTAGGGAAAACACCGGGGAGCTGTTTTTT
>TRBJ2-1|TRBV13|TRBD2|.
CASKQLADYNEQFF
TGTGCCAGCAAACAACTAGCGGACTACAATGAGCAGTTCTTC
>TRBJ1-4|TRBV7-9|.|.
CAIDGLNEKLFF
TGTGCCATAGACGGACTTAATGAAAAACTGTTTTTT
>TRBJ1-3|TRBV19|.|.
CASSIDSYSGNTIYF
TGTGCCAGTAGTATAGACTCATACTCTGGAAACACCATATATTTT
>TRBJ2-7|TRBV11-3|TRBD1|.
CASSLGTGDGYEQYF
TGTGCCAGCAGCTTAGGGACAGGGGATGGGTACGAGCAGTACTTC
>TRBJ2-5|TRBV2|TRBD1|.
CASSPGDRGLRETQYF
TGTGCCAGCAGTCCAGGGGACAGGGGGCTTAGGGAGACCCAGTACTTC
>TRBJ2-1|TRBV5-1|.|.
CASSSDPRSYNEQFF
TGCGCCAGCAGCTCGGATCCGCGGTCCTACAATGAGCAGTTCTTC
>TRBJ2-7|TRBV7-9|TRBD2|once
CASSLTSGGHEQYF
TGTGCCAGCAGCTTAACTAGCGGGGGCCACGAGCAGTACTTC
>TRBJ1-2|TRBV7-2|.|.
CASSLLGGGDGYTF
TGTGCCAGCAGCTTATTGGGGGGCGGCGATGGCTACACCTTC
>TRBJ2-3|TRBV5-4|.|.
CASSQFDGEFRDTQYF
TGTGCCAGCAGCCAATTCGATGGGGAGTTTCGAGATACGCAGTATTTT
>TRBJ1-3|TRBV15|.|.
CATSRDAASGNTIYF
TGTGCCACCAGCAGAGATGCTGCCTCTGGAAACACCATATATTTT
>TRBJ2-5|TRBV4-3|.|.
CASSQDWGIQETQYF
TGCGCCAGCAGCCAAGATTGGGGCATCCAAGAGACCCAGTACTTC
>TRBJ2-2|TRBV4-3|.|.
CASSQAYRVVGTGELFF
TGCGCCAGCAGCCAAGCCTACAGGGTGGTGGGTACCGGGGAGCTGTTTTTT
>TRBJ2-1|TRBV11-2|.|.
CASSLDGLNEQFF
TGTGCCAGCAGCTTAGATGGACTTAATGAGCAGTTCTTC
>TRBJ2-7|TRBV6-5|.|.
CASRPGGHAYEQYF
TGTGCCAGCAGGCCCGGGGGGCACGCCTACGAGCAGTACTTC
>TRBJ1-1|TRBV5-6|TRBD1|once
CASFAGTGATEAFF
TGTGCCAGCTTTGCCGGGACAGGGGCCACTGAAGCTTTCTTT
>TRBJ1-5|TRBV27|.|.
CASSLIGGDGQPQHF
TGTGCCAGCAGTTTAATCGGCGGGGACGGTCAGCCCCAGCATTTT
>TRBJ2-7|TRBV11-2|TRBD2|.
CASSSDGGWGAPYEQYF
TGTGCCAGCAGCTCGGACGGGGGGTGGGGAGCCCCCTACGAGCAGTACTTC